This T cell receptor beta chain was documented in a study of regulatory T cells. Broader study findings: In patients, unique TRB V-J pairs were restricted and V/J usage skewed, especially in Tregs. In CD3G-deficient patients, conventional CD4+ T cells were enriched for hydrophobic CDR3 residues at positions 6 and 7.

From germline, CDR1 is MNHEY and CDR2 SVGAGI. V lost 5 bases, J lost 13 bases, and 17 bases lay in between. This CDR3 is 12 amino acids long. This clone was counted once. Its antigen is unknown. The primer mix had 52 TRBV and 13 TRBJ primers. Measured with immunoSEQ multiplex PCR; TCRdb has only the in-frame clones, and not every one. The data show some 38,000 clones, with approximately 89% seen just once and approximately 2.3% held by the top ten. The receptor's source is a person aged 18-35 years with CD3G deficiency. The sequenced sample was conventional CD4+ T cells sorted from blood. V gene TRBV6-5 combines with J gene TRBJ1-1; perhaps TRBD1 as D (6 bases). The CDR3, as DNA: TGTGCCAGCAGTCGGTTACAGGGTAATTGTTTCTTT. Amino acid sequence: CASSRLQGNCFF.